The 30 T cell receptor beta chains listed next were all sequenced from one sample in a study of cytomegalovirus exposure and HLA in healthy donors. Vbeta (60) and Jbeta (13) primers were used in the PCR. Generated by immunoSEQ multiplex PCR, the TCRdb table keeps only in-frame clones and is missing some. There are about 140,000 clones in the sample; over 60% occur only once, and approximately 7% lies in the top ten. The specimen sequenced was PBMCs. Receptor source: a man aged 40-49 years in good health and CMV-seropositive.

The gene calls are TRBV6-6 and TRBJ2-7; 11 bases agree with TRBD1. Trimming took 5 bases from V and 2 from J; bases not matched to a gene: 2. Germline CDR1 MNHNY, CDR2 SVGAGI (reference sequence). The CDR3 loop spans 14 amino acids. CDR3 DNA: TGTGCCAGCAGTCGGACAGGGGGCGCCTACGAGCAGTACTTC. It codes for CASSRTGGAYEQYF.

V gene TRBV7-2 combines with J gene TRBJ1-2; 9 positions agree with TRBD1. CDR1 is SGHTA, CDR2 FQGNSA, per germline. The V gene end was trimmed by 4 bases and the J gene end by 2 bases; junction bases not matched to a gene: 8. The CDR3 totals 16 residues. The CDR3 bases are TGTGCCAGCAGCTCTGTCCCGGGACAGGGAAACTATGGCTACACCTTC. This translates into CASSSVPGQGNYGYTF.

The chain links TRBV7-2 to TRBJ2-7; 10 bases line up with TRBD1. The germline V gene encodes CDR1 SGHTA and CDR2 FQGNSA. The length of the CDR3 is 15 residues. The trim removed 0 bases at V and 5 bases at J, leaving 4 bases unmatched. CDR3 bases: TGTGCCAGCAGCTTAGCGGGACAGGGGCAGGACGAGCAGTACTTC. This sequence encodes CASSLAGQGQDEQYF.

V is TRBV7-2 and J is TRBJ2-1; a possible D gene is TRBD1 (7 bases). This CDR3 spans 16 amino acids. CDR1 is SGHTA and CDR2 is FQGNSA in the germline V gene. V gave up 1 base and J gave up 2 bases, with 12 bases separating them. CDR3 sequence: CASSLEGGTAYNEQFF. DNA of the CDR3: TGTGCCAGCAGCTTAGAAGGGGGGACAGCCTACAATGAGCAGTTCTTC. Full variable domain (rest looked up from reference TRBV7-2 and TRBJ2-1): GAGVSQSPSNKVTEKGKDVELRCDPISGHTALYWYRQSLGQGLEFLIYFQGNSAPDKSGLPSDRFSAERTGGSVSTLTIQRTQQEDSAVYLCASSLEGGTAYNEQFFGPGTRLTVL.

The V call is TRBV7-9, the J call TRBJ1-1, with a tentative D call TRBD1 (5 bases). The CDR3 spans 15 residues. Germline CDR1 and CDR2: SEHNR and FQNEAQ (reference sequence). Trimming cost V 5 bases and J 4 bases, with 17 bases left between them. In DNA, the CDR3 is TGTGCCAGCAGCCGTGGGGGGGGTACGGGCACTGAAGCTTTCTTT. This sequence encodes CASSRGGGTGTEAFF.

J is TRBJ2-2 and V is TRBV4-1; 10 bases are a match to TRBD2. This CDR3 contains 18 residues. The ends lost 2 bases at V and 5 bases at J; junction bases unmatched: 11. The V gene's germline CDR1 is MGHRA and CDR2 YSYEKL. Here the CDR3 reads CASSQRLLAGGNTGELFF. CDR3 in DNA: TGCGCCAGCAGCCAACGTCTCTTAGCGGGAGGAAATACCGGGGAGCTGTTTTTT.

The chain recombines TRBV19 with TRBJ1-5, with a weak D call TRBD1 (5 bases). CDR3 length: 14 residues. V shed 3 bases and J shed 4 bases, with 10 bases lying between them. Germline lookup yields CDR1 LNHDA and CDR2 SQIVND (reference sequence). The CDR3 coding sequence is TGTGCCAGTAGTATTCTCGGGGGTAATCAGCCCCAGCATTTT. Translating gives CASSILGGNQPQHF. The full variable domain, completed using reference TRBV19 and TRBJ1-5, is DGGITQSPKYLFRKEGQNVTLSCEQNLNHDAMYWYRQDPGQGLRLIYYSQIVNDFQKGDIAEGYSVSREKKESFPLTVTSAQKNPTAFYLCASSILGGNQPQHFGDGTRLSIL.

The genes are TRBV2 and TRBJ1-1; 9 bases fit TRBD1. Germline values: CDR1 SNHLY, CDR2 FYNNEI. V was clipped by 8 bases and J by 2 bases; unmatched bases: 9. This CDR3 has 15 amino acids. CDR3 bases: TGTGCCAGCCGTAGGGGACAGGGTGGCAACACTGAAGCTTTCTTT. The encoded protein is CASRRGQGGNTEAFF.

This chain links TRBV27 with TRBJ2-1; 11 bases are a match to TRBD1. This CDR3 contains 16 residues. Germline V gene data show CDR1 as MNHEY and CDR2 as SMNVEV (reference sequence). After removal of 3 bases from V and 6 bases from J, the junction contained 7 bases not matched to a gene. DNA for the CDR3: TGTGCCAGCAGTTTGATAACCGGGACAGGGGGCAATGAGCAGTTCTTC. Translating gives CASSLITGTGGNEQFF.

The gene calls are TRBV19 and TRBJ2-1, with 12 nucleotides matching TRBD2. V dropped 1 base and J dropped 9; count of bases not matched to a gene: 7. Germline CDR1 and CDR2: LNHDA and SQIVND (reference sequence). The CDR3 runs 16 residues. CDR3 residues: CASSIALAGGPGEQFF. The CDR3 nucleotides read TGTGCCAGTAGTATAGCCCTAGCGGGGGGGCCTGGTGAGCAGTTCTTC.

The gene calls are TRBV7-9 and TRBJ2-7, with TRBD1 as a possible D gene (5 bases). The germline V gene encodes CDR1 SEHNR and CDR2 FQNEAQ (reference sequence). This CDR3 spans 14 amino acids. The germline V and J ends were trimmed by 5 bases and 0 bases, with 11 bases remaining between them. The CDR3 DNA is TGTGCCAGCAGCCGGACAACCTCCTCCTACGAGCAGTACTTC. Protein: CASSRTTSSYEQYF.

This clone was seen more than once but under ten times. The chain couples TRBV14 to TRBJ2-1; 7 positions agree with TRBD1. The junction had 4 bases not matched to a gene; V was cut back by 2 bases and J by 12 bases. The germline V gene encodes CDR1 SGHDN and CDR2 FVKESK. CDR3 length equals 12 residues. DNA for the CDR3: TGTGCCAGCAGCCAAAACAGGGGCAGGCAGTTCTTC. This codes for CASSQNRGRQFF.

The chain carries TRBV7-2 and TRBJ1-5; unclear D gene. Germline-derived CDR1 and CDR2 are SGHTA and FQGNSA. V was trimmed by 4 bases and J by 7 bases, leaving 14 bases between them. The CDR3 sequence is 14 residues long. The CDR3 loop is CASSSRGDSQPQHF. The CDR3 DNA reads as TGTGCCAGCAGCTCCCGCGGGGATTCCCAGCCCCAGCATTTT.

CDR3 DNA: TGTGCCAGCAGCCAAGATTTGAGAGCCAAAAACATTCAGTACTTC. The encoded protein is CASSQDLRAKNIQYF. The V and J genes are TRBV4-2 and TRBJ2-4; D remains unclear. V lost 0 bases to trimming and J lost 0 bases, with 6 bases between them. The CDR3 sequence is 15 residues long. Germline V gives CDR1 LGHNA, CDR2 YNFKEQ.

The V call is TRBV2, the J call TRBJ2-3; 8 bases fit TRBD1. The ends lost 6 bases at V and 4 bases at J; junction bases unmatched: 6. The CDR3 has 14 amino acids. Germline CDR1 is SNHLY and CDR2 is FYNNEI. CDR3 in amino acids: CASSRQGTPDTQYF. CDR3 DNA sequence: TGTGCCAGCAGCCGACAGGGGACGCCAGATACGCAGTATTTT.

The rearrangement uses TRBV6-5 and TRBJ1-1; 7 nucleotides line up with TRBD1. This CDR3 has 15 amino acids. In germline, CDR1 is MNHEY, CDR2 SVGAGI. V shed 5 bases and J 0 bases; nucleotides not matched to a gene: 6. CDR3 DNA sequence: TGTGCCAGCAGTCGGCCGACAGGGTTGAACACTGAAGCTTTCTTT. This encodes CASSRPTGLNTEAFF.

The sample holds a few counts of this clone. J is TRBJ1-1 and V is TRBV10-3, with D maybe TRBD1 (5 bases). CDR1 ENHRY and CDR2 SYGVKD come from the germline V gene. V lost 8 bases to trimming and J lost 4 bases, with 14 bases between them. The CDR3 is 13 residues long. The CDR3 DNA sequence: TGTGCCATCGGTCGGGCAGGGATCACTGAAGCTTTCTTT. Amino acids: CAIGRAGITEAFF.

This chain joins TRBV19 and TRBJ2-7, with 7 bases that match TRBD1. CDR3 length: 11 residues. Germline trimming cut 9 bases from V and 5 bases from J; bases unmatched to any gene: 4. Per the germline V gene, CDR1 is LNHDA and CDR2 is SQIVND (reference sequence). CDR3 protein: CASATGDEQYF. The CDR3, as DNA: TGTGCCAGCGCAACAGGGGACGAGCAGTACTTC.

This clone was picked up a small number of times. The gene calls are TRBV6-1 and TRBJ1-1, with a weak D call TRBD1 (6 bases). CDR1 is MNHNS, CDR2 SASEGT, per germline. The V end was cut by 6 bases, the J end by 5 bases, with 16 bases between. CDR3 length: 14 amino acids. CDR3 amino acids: CASRGSTGRTEAFF. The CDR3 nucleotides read TGTGCCAGCAGAGGGTCTACAGGGCGTACTGAAGCTTTCTTT.

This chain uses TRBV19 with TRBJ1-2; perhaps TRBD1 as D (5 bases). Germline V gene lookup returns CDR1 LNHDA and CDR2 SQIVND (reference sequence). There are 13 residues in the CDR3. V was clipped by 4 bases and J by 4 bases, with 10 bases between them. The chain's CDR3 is CASSTRQSYGYTF. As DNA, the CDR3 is TGTGCCAGTAGTACCAGACAGTCCTATGGCTACACCTTC.

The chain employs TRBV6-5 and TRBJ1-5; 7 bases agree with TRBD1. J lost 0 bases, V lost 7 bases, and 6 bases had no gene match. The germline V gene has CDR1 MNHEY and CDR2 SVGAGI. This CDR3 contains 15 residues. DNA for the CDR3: TGTGCCAGCAAGCCGGGACAGATTAGCAATCAGCCCCAGCATTTT. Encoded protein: CASKPGQISNQPQHF.

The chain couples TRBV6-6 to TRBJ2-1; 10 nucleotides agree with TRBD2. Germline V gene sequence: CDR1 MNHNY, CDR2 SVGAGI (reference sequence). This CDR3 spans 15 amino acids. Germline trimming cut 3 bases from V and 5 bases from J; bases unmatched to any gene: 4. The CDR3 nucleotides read TGTGCCAGCAGTTATGGGACTAGCGCCAACAATGAGCAGTTCTTC. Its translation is CASSYGTSANNEQFF.

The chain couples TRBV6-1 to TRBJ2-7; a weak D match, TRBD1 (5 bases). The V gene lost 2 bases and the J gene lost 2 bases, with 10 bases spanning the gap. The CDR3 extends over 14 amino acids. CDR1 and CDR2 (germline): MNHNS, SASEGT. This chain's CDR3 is CASSENGRAYEQYF. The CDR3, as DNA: TGTGCCAGCAGTGAAAATGGCAGGGCCTACGAGCAGTACTTC.

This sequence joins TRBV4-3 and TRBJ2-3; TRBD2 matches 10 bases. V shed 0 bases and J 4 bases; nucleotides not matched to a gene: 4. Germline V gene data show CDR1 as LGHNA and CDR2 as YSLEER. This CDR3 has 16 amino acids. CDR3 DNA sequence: TGCGCCAGCAGCCAAGACCCTAGCGGGAGCTCAGATACGCAGTATTTT. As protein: CASSQDPSGSSDTQYF.

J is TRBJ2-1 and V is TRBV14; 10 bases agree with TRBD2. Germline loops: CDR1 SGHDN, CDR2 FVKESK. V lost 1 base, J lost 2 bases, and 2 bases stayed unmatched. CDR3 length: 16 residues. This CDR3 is CASSQGSGGAYNEQFF. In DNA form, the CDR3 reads TGTGCCAGCAGCCAAGGGAGCGGGGGGGCCTACAATGAGCAGTTCTTC.

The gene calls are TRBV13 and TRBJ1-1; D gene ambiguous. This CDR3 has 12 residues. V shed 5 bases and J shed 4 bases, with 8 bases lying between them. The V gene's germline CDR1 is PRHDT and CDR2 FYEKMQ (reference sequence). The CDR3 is CASSAWPTEAFF. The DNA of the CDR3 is TGTGCCAGCAGCGCCTGGCCCACTGAAGCTTTCTTT.

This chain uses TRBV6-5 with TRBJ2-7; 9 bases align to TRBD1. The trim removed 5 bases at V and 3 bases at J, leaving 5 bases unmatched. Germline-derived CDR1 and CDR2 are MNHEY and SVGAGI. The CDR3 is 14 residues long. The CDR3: CASSPQGAHYEQYF. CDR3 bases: TGTGCCAGCAGTCCACAGGGGGCACACTACGAGCAGTACTTC.

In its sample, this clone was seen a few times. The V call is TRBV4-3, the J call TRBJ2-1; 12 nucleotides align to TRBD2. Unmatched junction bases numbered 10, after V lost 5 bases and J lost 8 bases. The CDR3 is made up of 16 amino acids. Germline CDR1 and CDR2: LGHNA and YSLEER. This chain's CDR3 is CASSYRGLAGMDEQFF. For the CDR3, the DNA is TGCGCCAGCAGCTACAGAGGACTAGCGGGGATGGATGAGCAGTTCTTC.

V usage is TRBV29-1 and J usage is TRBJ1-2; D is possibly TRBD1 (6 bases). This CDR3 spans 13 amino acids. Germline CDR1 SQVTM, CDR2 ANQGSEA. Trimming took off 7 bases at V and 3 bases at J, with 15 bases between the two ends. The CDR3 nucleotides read TGCAGCGCCGACAGGACGTCTGACTATGGCTACACCTTC. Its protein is CSADRTSDYGYTF.

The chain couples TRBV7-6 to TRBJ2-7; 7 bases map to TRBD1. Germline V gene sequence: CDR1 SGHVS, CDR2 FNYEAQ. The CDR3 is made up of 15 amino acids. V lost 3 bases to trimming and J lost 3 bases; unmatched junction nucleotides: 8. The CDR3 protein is CASSLRGTARYEQYF. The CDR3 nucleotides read TGTGCCAGCAGCTTGCGAGGGACAGCCCGCTACGAGCAGTACTTC.